This TCR beta chain was profiled in a study of cytomegalovirus exposure and HLA in healthy donors. Study summary: Within the Caucasian-associated ancestry cluster were roughly 82% of the roughly 400 genotyped donors. Study-wide findings and caveats: Compared with the approximately 700-donor mean, an Asian-associated ancestry cluster reportedly had fewer N-insertions, according to a later analysis. Indistinguishability led to the exclusion of some V segments, TRBV6-2 and TRBV6-3 included.

In the PCR, 60 Vbeta and 13 Jbeta primers were used. Per the study methods: About 10 million of about 88 million unique TCR beta chains were shared, per a later count. Sequencing used immunoSEQ multiplex PCR; TCRdb keeps in-frame clones, though not all of them. From that table come the V and J calls and clone size; the DNA was used to work out D and trimming. The sample holds about 150,000 clones; 79% are singletons and the top ten take 6.5%. About this clone itself: Its antigen remains unidentified.

The germline V gene encodes CDR1 MRHNA and CDR2 SNTAGT. CDR3 size: 14 residues. Trimming took off 8 bases at V and 8 bases at J, with 18 bases between the two ends. V is TRBV6-4 and J is TRBJ2-2, with a weak D call TRBD2 (6 bases). The sequenced sample was PBMCs. The source is a man aged 35 to 55 in good health and CMV-seropositive. The DNA of the CDR3 is TGTGCCAGCGGTCGGTCCCCGGGGACTGGGGAGCTGTTTTTT. It yields the protein CASGRSPGTGELFF.